Listed below are T cell receptor beta chains from one sample, sequenced in a study of shared clonotypes between healthy human individuals. The protocol was immunoSEQ multiplex PCR, while the TCRdb copy is restricted to in-frame clones and leaves out a portion. The table lists some 500,000 clones, 95% to 96% of them singletons. Material for sequencing was naive CD4+ T cells sorted from blood. These receptors originate from a woman in her 30s in good health. CDR3s include the opening cysteine and the closing phenylalanine or tryptophan.

>TRBJ2-3|TRBV5-4
CASSSDGDTQYF
>TRBJ2-6|TRBV19
CANWPRPHSGANVLTF
>TRBJ2-5|TRBV6-1
CASSEWSIETQYF
>TRBJ2-5|TRBV27
CASSLRGKETQYF
>TRBJ2-7|TRBV14
CASSPTRGTYEQYF
>TRBJ2-4|TRBV29-1
CSVVVGGSVGLAKNIQYF
>TRBJ2-5|TRBV5-1
CASSLASGGETQYF
>TRBJ1-1|TRBV10-2
CASSEGWTEAFF
>TRBJ2-3|TRBV29-1
CSVAGTYTDTQYF
>TRBJ2-1|TRBV18
CASSPAGNEQFF
>TRBJ2-7|TRBV5-7
CASSLGDSPYEQYF
>TRBJ1-4|TRBV6-1
CASRAGPADNEKLFF
>TRBJ2-1|TRBV19
CASRPLAGIYNEQFF
>TRBJ2-1|TRBV29-1
CSVISPLVHTAGNEQFF
>TRBJ1-2|TRBV10-3
CAISETGTSLGYGYTF
>TRBJ2-7|TRBV18
CASSPQGQSYEQYF
>TRBJ1-5|TRBV5-1
CASSLGTGDQPQHF
>TRBJ2-3|TRBV19
CASSIDELAGSLNTQYF
>TRBJ2-7|TRBV2
CASSPSRSYEQYF
>TRBJ2-1|TRBV6-6
CASSSSGHNEQFF
>TRBJ2-7|TRBV9
CASSAGRLRANEQYF
>TRBJ2-3|TRBV9
CASSRLAGITDTQYF
>TRBJ1-1|TRBV7-9
CASSSNRVNTEAFF
>TRBJ2-1|TRBV18
CASSPPSGGRVRNEQFF
>TRBJ1-4|TRBV4-1
CASSQTGLPEKLFF
>TRBJ1-3|TRBV10-3
CAISEILSSGNTIYF
>TRBJ1-1|TRBV7-9
CASSLEGGTEAFF
>TRBJ1-1|TRBV5-4
CASRGDLNTEAFF
>TRBJ2-2|TRBV7-7
CASSLAYRGGELFF
>TRBJ1-2|TRBV5-6
CASSLKQAQHLRGYTF
>TRBJ2-1|TRBV2
CASSALGSGSNNEQFF
>TRBJ1-1|TRBV28
CASPNPLNTEAFF
>TRBJ2-7|TRBV5-1
CASSLEDRRLEQYF
>TRBJ2-2|TRBV4-1
CASRLGGNTGELFF
>TRBJ2-1|TRBV29-1
CSVPGQGSYNEQFF
>TRBJ2-7|TRBV2
CASSEGTSGYEQYF
>TRBJ2-7|TRBV30
CAWRSVSDSYEQYF
>TRBJ2-1|TRBV10-2
CASSVHGEQFF
>TRBJ2-2|TRBV9
CASSGLQDTGELFF
>-|TRBV2
CASSEWEPYEQYF
>TRBJ2-3|TRBV25-1
CASSDPHLAGGLDTQYF
>TRBJ2-6|TRBV2
CASSEGLASGSTGANVLTF
>TRBJ2-5|TRBV6-1
CASSARGAGTSVQETQYF
>TRBJ2-3|TRBV5-4
CASSPGQGPGHTQYF
>TRBJ1-3|TRBV5-4
CASSLTGNSGNTIYF
>TRBJ1-3|TRBV11-2
CASSFLGTGDTIYF
>TRBJ2-7|TRBV4-2
CASSQDLAGGGYEQYF
>TRBJ1-2|TRBV5-1
CASSLGVGVHGYTF
>TRBJ2-7|TRBV11-2
CASSSLSGRSSYEQYF
>TRBJ1-1|TRBV2
CASSAYTEAFF
>TRBJ2-1|TRBV19
CASSTPGSKGTDEQFF
>TRBJ2-2|TRBV18
CASSPPNTGELFF
>TRBJ2-1|TRBV7-6
CASSLSGAYNEQFF
>TRBJ2-7|TRBV5-6
CASSPYMGRGYEQYF